This T cell receptor (beta chain) was identified in a study of siplizumab effects on memory and regulatory T cells. Findings and limits, study-wide: Siplizumab significantly brought down the alloreactive sequences that trace back to unstimulated CD4+ memory cells.

The protocol was immunoSEQ multiplex PCR, while the TCRdb copy is restricted to in-frame clones and leaves out a portion. The table lists some 62,000 clones, around 80% of them singletons. Of note for this clone: Antigen specificity is unknown.

The sequenced sample was memory CD4+ T cells sorted from blood. The receptor's source is a human donor in good health.

CDR3 loop: CASSILKDTQYF. The CDR3 nucleotides are TGTGCCAGCAGCATCCTGAAGGATACGCAGTATTTT. The chain employs TRBV7-2 and TRBJ2-3; D gene ambiguous. Germline lookup yields CDR1 SGHTA and CDR2 FQGNSA. Trimming removed 5 bases at V and 6 bases at J, with 9 bases between. CDR3 length: 12 residues.